This T cell receptor beta chain was obtained from a study of blood T cell repertoires in COVID-19. Study at large: From the United States, Italy and Spain came samples of acute and convalescent COVID-19.

Authors' analysis steps: Nucleated cell counts were estimated from reference gene primer amplification. The data were produced by immunoSEQ multiplex PCR, yet TCRdb's version contains in-frame clones alone and is incomplete. That table gives V, J and clone size, and the DNA gave D and trimming. The sample comprises hundreds of thousands of clones, about 85% of which are singletons, and under 9.5% rests with the top ten. This clone has just a few counts. Recruitment covered some 25 US areas and drew participants whose ages spanned roughly 18 to 100 years. Assignment of participants to cohorts was predicated upon participant-reported clinical history. The CDR3 has 15 residues. V dropped 0 bases and J dropped 3 bases, with 11 bases sitting between them.

The chain couples TRBV23-1 to TRBJ2-5; tentatively, D is TRBD1 (6 bases). TRBV23-1 is filed as an ORF, its function uncertain. The TCR sequence derives from a woman aged 55-70 years who had recovered from COVID-19. Sequencing was carried out using PBMCs or T cells enriched from blood (not recorded which). The DNA of the CDR3 is TGCGCCAGCAGTCAATCGCACAGGGAGAAAGAGACCCAGTACTTC. Residues: CASSQSHREKETQYF.